What follows are 15 T cell receptor beta chains derived from one specimen sequenced in a study of cytomegalovirus exposure and HLA in healthy donors. Amplification used 60 Vbeta primers and 13 Jbeta primers. TCRdb's table, derived via immunoSEQ multiplex PCR, lists solely in-frame clones and lacks some. The sample has approximately 90,000 clones, 76% seen once. Input material: PBMCs. These receptor sequences come from a middle-aged man in good health and CMV-seronegative.

The gene calls are TRBV28 and TRBJ2-7; 8 bases are shared with TRBD1. From germline, CDR1 is MDHEN and CDR2 SYDVKM. J was trimmed by 0 bases and V by 3 bases; bases with no gene match: 4. This CDR3 region has 15 residues. The CDR3 is CASSFNRGTSYEQYF. CDR3 sequence (DNA): TGTGCCAGCAGTTTCAACAGGGGGACCTCCTACGAGCAGTACTTC. The full variable domain, in which reference TRBV28 and TRBJ2-7 provide the parts outside the CDR3, is DVKVTQSSRYLVKRTGEKVFLECVQDMDHENMFWYRQDPGLGLRLIYFSYDVKMKEKGDIPEGYSVSREKKERFSLILESASTNQTSMYLCASSFNRGTSYEQYFGPGTRLTVT.

V is TRBV25-1 and J is TRBJ2-5; 9 bases match TRBD1. The CDR3 spans 15 residues. Germline V gene sequence: CDR1 MGHDK, CDR2 SYGVNS. After removal of 2 bases from V and 5 bases from J, the junction contained 6 bases not matched to a gene. The CDR3 protein is CASSEPGQGYETQYF. CDR3 DNA: TGTGCCAGCAGTGAACCCGGACAGGGGTACGAGACCCAGTACTTC.

The chain carries TRBV6-4 and TRBJ1-2; no firm D call. The CDR3 sequence is 10 residues long. The V gene's germline CDR1 is MRHNA and CDR2 SNTAGT. The V and J ends lost 7 bases and 12 bases respectively, with 12 bases between them. The CDR3 sequence: CASTDVADTF. CDR3 in DNA: TGTGCCAGCACCGACGTGGCGGACACCTTC.

The sample holds one count of this clone. V and J are TRBV6-5 and TRBJ1-1, with D maybe TRBD1 (6 bases). CDR3 length: 15 residues. Between the trimmed V and J ends, which lost 3 bases and 1 base, there was a span of 12 bases. Germline values: CDR1 MNHEY, CDR2 SVGAGI. CDR3 sequence: CASSYWAGANTEAFF. The CDR3 DNA sequence: TGTGCCAGCAGTTATTGGGCAGGGGCGAACACTGAAGCTTTCTTT.

V is TRBV9 and J is TRBJ1-3; D ambiguous. V lost 5 bases and J lost 0, with 15 bases in between. The CDR3 covers 16 residues. Germline assignment: CDR1 SGDLS and CDR2 YYNGEE. The CDR3, as DNA: TGTGCCAGCAGTCACTCCGGACGGGACTCTGGAAACACCATATATTTT. The encoded protein is CASSHSGRDSGNTIYF. Full variable domain (outside the CDR3, taken from reference TRBV9 and TRBJ1-3): DSGVTQTPKHLITATGQRVTLRCSPRSGDLSVYWYQQSLDQGLQFLIQYYNGEERAKGNILERFSAQQFPDLHSELNLSSLELGDSALYFCASSHSGRDSGNTIYFGEGSWLTVV.

The rearrangement joins TRBV18 to TRBJ2-3; 10 bases map to TRBD2. Germline CDR1 reads KGHSH; CDR2 reads LQKENI. This CDR3 is 16 amino acids long. Trimming at V came to 3 bases and at J to 3 bases, leaving 6 bases not matched to a gene. Written as DNA, the CDR3 is TGTGCCAGCTCACCGGTCCAGCGGGGGGGGACAGATACGCAGTATTTT. It is translated as CASSPVQRGGTDTQYF.

The V call is TRBV5-6, the J call TRBJ1-5; a weak D match, TRBD1 (5 bases). This CDR3 is built from 15 residues. CDR1 and CDR2 (germline): SGHDT, YYEEEE. The V end lost 1 base, the J end lost 2 bases, and 10 bases lay between the germline ends. CDR3 region: CASSLLQGRNQPQHF. CDR3 coding DNA: TGTGCCAGCAGCTTGTTGCAGGGCCGCAATCAGCCCCAGCATTTT.

CDR3 DNA sequence: TGTGCCAGCAGCTTAGCGGGGGGGCCCTCCTACAATGAGCAGTTCTTC. It encodes CASSLAGGPSYNEQFF. V gene TRBV5-4 combines with J gene TRBJ2-1; 10 nucleotides line up with TRBD2. Trimming cost V 2 bases and J 0 bases; bases outside gene matches: 2. Germline-derived CDR1 and CDR2 are SGHNT and YYREEE (reference sequence). The length of the CDR3 is 16 residues.

V gene TRBV28 combines with J gene TRBJ1-2; D is perhaps TRBD1 (6 bases). In germline, CDR1 is MDHEN, CDR2 SYDVKM. The V end lost 6 bases, the J end lost 0 bases, and 11 bases lay between the germline ends. The CDR3 is 14 residues long. The CDR3 protein is CASRPGQTNYGYTF. CDR3 sequence (DNA): TGTGCCAGCAGACCCGGACAGACTAACTATGGCTACACCTTC.

The V gene is TRBV20-1, the J gene TRBJ1-6; no definite D call. Trimming shortened V by 7 bases and J by 14 bases, and 15 bases separated the two germline ends. CDR1 is DFQATT and CDR2 is SNEGSKA in the germline V gene (reference sequence). This CDR3 is built from 11 residues. The CDR3 DNA reads as TGCAGTGTCGGGGTGGGCTCGACCCTCCACTTT. Translating gives CSVGVGSTLHF.

This clone was seen only a few times. This rearrangement joins TRBV25-1 to TRBJ2-3; D not resolved. The V end was cut by 8 bases, the J end by 2 bases, with 11 bases between. CDR1 MGHDK and CDR2 SYGVNS come from the germline V gene. CDR3 length: 13 amino acids. The CDR3 region is CASSRLTTDTQYF. The CDR3 DNA follows: TGTGCCAGCTCTAGACTCACCACAGATACGCAGTATTTT.

CDR3 protein: CASSTWTGDTEAFF. The CDR3 DNA sequence: TGTGCCAGTAGTACCTGGACAGGAGACACTGAAGCTTTCTTT. The chain is built from TRBV19 and TRBJ1-1; 7 nucleotides match TRBD1. Germline V gene data show CDR1 as LNHDA and CDR2 as SQIVND (reference sequence). Trimming removed 4 bases from V and 3 bases from J; junction bases left unmatched: 5. CDR3 size: 14 residues.

J is TRBJ1-1 and V is TRBV5-1; D perhaps matches TRBD1 (6 bases). V was clipped by 3 bases and J by 1 base, with 10 bases between them. CDR1 and CDR2 (germline): SGHRS, YFSETQ. The CDR3 contains 14 residues. CDR3 residues: CASSYRDKNTEAFF. The CDR3 nucleotides read TGCGCCAGCAGCTACCGGGACAAGAACACTGAAGCTTTCTTT.

The chain combines TRBV19 with TRBJ1-5; 9 nucleotides agree with TRBD1. The CDR3 is 14 residues long. J lost 7 bases, V lost 0 bases, and 1 base had no gene match. Germline CDR1 reads LNHDA; CDR2 reads SQIVND (reference sequence). CDR3 DNA: TGTGCCAGTAGTATAGAGGACAGGGGCCAGCCCCAGCATTTT. Its translation is CASSIEDRGQPQHF.

The CDR3 DNA is TGTGCCAGCAGCTTATTTCGGGGTGACACTGAAGCTTTCTTT. It is translated as CASSLFRGDTEAFF. The V gene is TRBV7-2, the J gene TRBJ1-1; the D is unclear. Germline values: CDR1 SGHTA, CDR2 FQGNSA. The CDR3 runs to 14 residues. Trimming shortened V by 2 bases and J by 3 bases, and 10 bases separated the two germline ends.